This TCR beta chain came from a study of T-cell reconstitution after alpha-beta-depleted transplantation in children. Study-level points and caveats: Surviving thymic progenitors and recipient T cells were the source of high TCRbeta diversity at day 60 in some patients. Where alpha-beta T cells came from about two months after transplant was reportedly several hundred expanded graft clones.

The CDR3 consists of 14 residues. Germline CDR1 and CDR2: MNHEY and SVGAGI. V was trimmed by 0 bases and J by 0 bases, leaving 5 bases between them. This clonotype was counted at least ten times. The antigen is undetermined. Preparation of the TCRbeta library used unique molecular identifiers. Each CDR3 protein gets one entry after TCRdb re-called the PCR reads with MiXCR. The sample comprises some 310,000 distinct CDR3 sequences, approximately 20% of which are singletons, and about 10% rests with the top ten. The V gene is TRBV6-5, the J gene TRBJ1-1; D gene unclear. The source was PBMCs, mostly from graft donor cells, collected 180 days after TCRalphabeta/CD19-depleted stem cell transplant. The sequence was obtained from a male patient aged 10-17 years who had a stem cell transplant for acute lymphoblastic leukemia, so the T cells may come from the graft donor. CDR3 sequence reads: CASSYSSMNTEAFF. The CDR3 DNA follows: TGTGCCAGCAGTTACTCTTCGATGAACACTGAAGCTTTCTTT.